This T cell receptor beta chain stems from a study of cytomegalovirus exposure and HLA in healthy donors. V was cut by 2 bases and J by 2 bases, with 11 bases left in between. CDR3 size: 15 residues. Germline assignment: CDR1 MDHEN and CDR2 SYDVKM. Whole-study findings and limits: A prior analysis recorded that most TCR beta V segments were productive about 90% or about 30% of the time. The study put about 180 TCR beta chains on its list as cytomegalovirus-associated. As was reported, the classifier diagnosed cytomegalovirus status with high specificity and sensitivity.

A multiplex PCR was run with 60 Vbeta primers and 13 Jbeta primers. Original handling: About 11 million of the 60 million to 90 million unique TCR beta chains counted in a later analysis were shared. Libraries were prepared by immunoSEQ multiplex PCR; TCRdb keeps only in-frame clonotypes and omits some of them. D and trimming were read from the DNA, whereas the V and J calls and clone size are those reported in that table. The sample lists about 160,000 clones; about 82% were seen once. As for this clone: Its antigen is currently unknown.

The V and J genes are TRBV28 and TRBJ2-3, with D possibly matching TRBD2 (6 bases). The sample consisted of PBMCs. This TCR was recovered from a male donor in good health and CMV-seronegative. The CDR3 loop is CASSLGAGITDTQYF. DNA for the CDR3: TGTGCCAGCAGTTTAGGGGCGGGGATCACAGATACGCAGTATTTT. The entire variable domain, with the rest obtained from reference TRBV28 and TRBJ2-3, is as follows: DVKVTQSSRYLVKRTGEKVFLECVQDMDHENMFWYRQDPGLGLRLIYFSYDVKMKEKGDIPEGYSVSREKKERFSLILESASTNQTSMYLCASSLGAGITDTQYFGPGTRLTVL.